The source of this T cell receptor (beta chain) is a study of OX40 agonist ivuxolimab in advanced cancers. Regarding the study in general: Ivuxolimab, which targeted the costimulatory receptor OX40 (CD134), was an agonistic, fully human IgG2 monoclonal antibody. Intravenous ivuxolimab was administered to patients every 2 weeks at six dose levels: 0.01, 0.1, 0.3, 1.5, 3 and 10 mg/kg. Of the roughly 51 patients in dose escalation, about 20 had hepatocellular carcinoma, some 15 had melanoma, 9 had renal cell carcinoma and 9 had head and neck cancer. A male proportion of 82.7% and a mean age of 60 years, ranging from roughly 23 to 79, were recorded for the dose-escalation cohort. Patients were allowed to have had prior anti-PD-1, anti-PD-L1 or anti-CTLA-4 therapy, and about 40% of the dose-escalation patients had been treated with checkpoint inhibitors. Partial responses were achieved by three dose-escalation patients, of whom one had hepatocellular carcinoma and two had cutaneous melanoma. Peripheral TCRbeta sequencing was intended to test whether TCR sequence diversity was altered and clonal T-cell expansion was caused by ivuxolimab. The paper covers the monotherapy dose-escalation part of the phase I ivuxolimab trial, which included N ≈ 57 patients.

Genomic DNA was isolated from the sorted cells so that the TCRbeta CDR3 region could be sequenced. The immunoSEQ Assay was used for sequencing of TCRbeta CDR3 regions. TCRdb carries this immuneACCESS record with in-frame sequences only. Its versions omit some clonotypes, under half of them owing to an unresolved V gene in the studies checked, with the rest unexplained. The table for this sample lists about 61,000 clones; roughly 80% of them were counted only once. 3.4% of the sample lies in the top ten. On this clone itself: The target of this receptor is not known. The sample holds no much larger clone one base away, and base qualities are not on file.

Patients with autoimmune disease history or receiving systemic immunosuppression were excluded from the trial. Peripheral blood for TCR sequencing was collected from all dose cohorts at baseline, on cycle 4 day 1, and on cycle 7 day 1. Samples came from an open-label, multicenter, first-in-human phase I dose-escalation trial of ivuxolimab. Adults with locally advanced or metastatic head and neck squamous cell, hepatocellular, melanoma or renal cell carcinoma were enrolled in the trial. Before TCR sequencing, CD4+ and CD8+ T cells were separately sorted from peripheral blood. At the junction V is shortened by 0 bases and J by 4 bases, with 15 bases in between. There are 17 amino acids in the CDR3, from cysteine to phenylalanine inclusive. Solely the CDR3 DNA is kept, with 51 bases framed from the first base. The germline V gene specifies SGHTA as CDR1 and FQGNSA as CDR2. What the research found in general, with its limitations: At doses of 0.1 to 3.0 mg/kg, clonal expansion of both CD4+ and CD8+ T cells in blood was seen between baseline and week 6. On average, CD8+ T cells showed more expanded clones than CD4+ T cells after ivuxolimab. Antigen specificity was not determined for the clonally expanded peripheral T cells. In partial responders in the 0.1-3.0 mg/kg groups, normalized peripheral clonal expansion was found to be among the lowest, especially among CD8+ T cells. Low levels of normalized T-cell clonal expansion were also seen in some patients who did not respond.

The sequence derives from an adult with an advanced solid tumor such as melanoma, head and neck, liver or kidney cancer. This sequence uses TRBV7-2 and TRBJ2-2; TRBD2 is a possible D gene, resting on 5 matching bases. The sample in question was CD4+ or CD8+ T cells sorted from blood, obtained in a trial of the OX40 agonist ivuxolimab. This receptor carries the CDR3 CASSLARAVVGTGELFF. The nucleotides are TGTGCCAGCAGCTTAGCGAGGGCGGTGGTGGGCACCGGGGAGCTGTTTTTT. Reference TRBV7-2 and TRBJ2-2 genes cover what lies past the CDR3, so the full variable domain is GAGVSQSPSNKVTEKGKDVELRCDPISGHTALYWYRQSLGQGLEFLIYFQGNSAPDKSGLPSDRFSAERTGGSVSTLTIQRTQQEDSAVYLCASSLARAVVGTGELFFGEGSRLTVL.